The clone carrying this TCR beta chain has at least ten counts. The target antigen is unknown. CDR1 LGHNA and CDR2 YSLEER come from the germline V gene. There are 19 residues in the CDR3. The V end lost 0 bases, the J end lost 0 bases, and 18 bases lay between the germline ends. This specimen comes from a study of response to subunit inactivated influenza vaccine. TCRdb re-called the RT-PCR reads with MiXCR, one entry per CDR3 protein. The sample comprises hundreds of thousands of distinct CDR3 sequences, 12% to 15% of which are singletons, and around 7.6% rests with the top ten. Study results and caveats: The authors offered the suggestion that each seasonal influenza vaccination recruits few new T cells.

The chain couples TRBV4-3 to TRBJ2-1; no firm D call. This TCR derives from a man in his fifties who received an inactivated influenza vaccine. The source material was PBMCs from blood, sampled 14 to 15 days before vaccination. The CDR3 protein is CASSQEWSLRSSSYNEQFF. The CDR3, as DNA: TGCGCCAGCAGCCAAGAGTGGTCCCTCCGCAGCTCCTCCTACAATGAGCAGTTCTTC.